The 6 T cell receptor beta chains in this list originate from one sample, sequenced in a study of T cells after posttransplantation cyclophosphamide. TCRdb's copy holds only in-frame clones and misses some; the assay was immunoSEQ multiplex PCR. This table holds some 27,000 clones, 70% to 90% found once. Sequenced sample: PBMCs. These receptors were collected from a man aged 45-65 years.

The table lists this clone with a count of one. The chain uses TRBV28 and TRBJ2-7, with TRBD1 matching 9 bases. V gave up 6 bases and J gave up 5 bases; unmatched junction bases: 5. Per germline, CDR1 MDHEN and CDR2 SYDVKM. The CDR3 runs 13 residues. The CDR3 reads CASRDRGSHEQYF. The DNA for the CDR3 is TGTGCCAGCAGGGACAGGGGAAGCCACGAGCAGTACTTC.

The rearrangement links TRBV29-1 to TRBJ1-5, with TRBD1 matching 7 bases. The CDR3 loop spans 13 amino acids. Germline V gene data show CDR1 as SQVTM and CDR2 as ANQGSEA. The V gene end was trimmed by 6 bases and the J gene end by 0 bases; junction bases not matched to a gene: 2. The CDR3 is CSVGTASNQPQHF. The CDR3 nucleotides read TGCAGCGTGGGGACAGCTAGCAATCAGCCCCAGCATTTT. Combining the CDR3 with reference TRBV29-1 and TRBJ1-5 gives the whole variable domain SAVISQKPSRDICQRGTSLTIQCQVDSQVTMMFWYRQQPGQSLTLIATANQGSEATYESGFVIDKFPISRPNLTFSTLTVSNMSPEDSSIYLCSVGTASNQPQHFGDGTRLSIL.

This chain links TRBV2 with TRBJ2-1; 7 bases are shared with TRBD2. Germline V gene sequence: CDR1 SNHLY, CDR2 FYNNEI. This CDR3 has 17 amino acids. With 10 bases clipped from V and 0 bases from J, the junction kept 15 bases outside the gene matches. The CDR3: CATPSGSSGLSYNEQFF. CDR3 nucleotide sequence: TGTGCCACCCCCTCTGGGTCTAGCGGCCTCTCCTACAATGAGCAGTTCTTC.

This sequence joins TRBV5-1 and TRBJ2-1, with 11 bases fitting TRBD2. The V gene's germline CDR1 is SGHRS and CDR2 YFSETQ. Losses at the gene ends were 0 bases for V and 7 bases for J; bases not matched to a gene: 12. This CDR3 is 18 amino acids long. CDR3 sequence reads: CASSLAGSLAGGLNEQFF. The CDR3 bases are TGCGCCAGCAGCTTGGCCGGTAGTCTAGCGGGAGGCTTAAATGAGCAGTTCTTC.

The rearrangement joins TRBV6-1 to TRBJ1-5; D remains unclear. The CDR3 spans 13 residues. Trimming left V 8 bases short and J 4 bases short, with 12 bases between. In germline, CDR1 is MNHNS, CDR2 SASEGT. CDR3 sequence: CASGVEENQPQHF. CDR3 DNA: TGTGCCAGCGGAGTGGAAGAGAATCAGCCCCAGCATTTT.

This clone showed up just a few times. At one end, the junction sequence differs from germline, possibly due to a read error. This chain links TRBV6-6 with TRBJ1-1, with a tentative D call TRBD1 (5 bases). CDR3 size: 12 residues. The germline CDR1 and CDR2 sequences are MNHNY and SVGAGI (reference sequence). The CDR3 here is CASSRQNAEAFF. CDR3 sequence (DNA): TGTGCCAGCAGTCGACAGAACGCTGAAGCTTTCTTT.